This T cell receptor (beta chain) was identified during a study of cytomegalovirus exposure and HLA in healthy donors. The wider study: Among the roughly 370 genotyped donors, 70% to 85% were placed in the Caucasian-associated ancestry cluster. Whole-study findings and limits: The study recorded 164 TCR beta chains that were cytomegalovirus-associated. Presence/absence analyses supposed approximately even sequencing depth among donors. The dataset shows that most TCR sequences were rare, while some public TCRs occurred in many donors.

This clone was seen more than once but under ten times. The antigen remains unidentified. The V segment lost 1 base and the J segment 8 bases; nucleotides outside the gene matches: 7. The CDR3 spans 15 residues. Germline V gives CDR1 GTSNPN, CDR2 SVGIG (reference sequence). In the PCR, 60 Vbeta and 13 Jbeta primers were used. The method was immunoSEQ multiplex PCR; TCRdb's version includes in-frame clones alone and lacks a portion of them. The data show 150,000 or so clones, with around 80% seen just once and roughly 4.7% held by the top ten. The sample comprised PBMCs. The gene calls are TRBV30 and TRBJ1-6; 8 bases align to TRBD1. This clonotype was obtained from a woman aged 50 to 65 in good health and CMV-seropositive. The CDR3 DNA is TGTGCCTGGAGTGCACTGGACAGGGTTGATTCACCCCTCCACTTT. It yields the protein CAWSALDRVDSPLHF.